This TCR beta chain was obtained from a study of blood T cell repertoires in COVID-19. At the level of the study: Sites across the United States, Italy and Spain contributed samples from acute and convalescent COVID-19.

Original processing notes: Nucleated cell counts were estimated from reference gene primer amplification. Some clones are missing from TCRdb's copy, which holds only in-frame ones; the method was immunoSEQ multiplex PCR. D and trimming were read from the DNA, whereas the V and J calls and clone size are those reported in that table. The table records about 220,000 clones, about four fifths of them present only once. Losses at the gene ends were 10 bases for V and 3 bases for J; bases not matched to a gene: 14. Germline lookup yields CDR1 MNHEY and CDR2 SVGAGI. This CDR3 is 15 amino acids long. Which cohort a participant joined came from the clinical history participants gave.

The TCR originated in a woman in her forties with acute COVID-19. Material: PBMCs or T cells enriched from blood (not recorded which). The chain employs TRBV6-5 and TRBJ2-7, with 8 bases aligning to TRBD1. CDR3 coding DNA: TGTGCCATGAATGGTAGGCAGGGGGCGGACTACGAGCAGTACTTC. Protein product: CAMNGRQGADYEQYF.